Listed below are T cell receptor beta chains from one sample, sequenced in a study of blood T cell repertoires in COVID-19. Sequencing was performed with immunoSEQ multiplex PCR; in TCRdb, only in-frame clones are kept and a portion is missing. Altogether 85,000 to 90,000 clones are present, 65% to 90% being singletons, with the ten largest covering approximately 16%. The sequenced material came from peripheral blood. The receptors derive from a woman over 75 with active or convalescent COVID-19. Both conserved end residues are part of each CDR3. Fields, in order: CDR3 length, J gene, clone size, V gene, CDR3 protein. For some rows the clone size is stated as once, few or many, or as a class when expanded; others skip it.

17 TRBJ1-2 - TRBV30 CAWNSQPSGLLSYGYTF
14 TRBJ2-2 - TRBV2 CASRGDTYTGELFF
15 TRBJ2-1 once TRBV6-5 CASRRLAGLHNEQFF
15 TRBJ2-2 few TRBV5-4 CASSLILASTGELFF
15 TRBJ2-7 - TRBV7-3 CASSPYASGGYEQYF
15 TRBJ2-5 - TRBV9 CASSVGGGQGETQYF
11 TRBJ1-4 - TRBV10-3 CAISQGGKLFF
13 TRBJ2-5 - TRBV18 CASSPEDQETQYF
15 TRBJ2-1 - TRBV28 CASSWGLTIYNEQFF
14 TRBJ2-7 few TRBV6-6 CASSPGTATYEQYF
15 TRBJ1-5 - TRBV7-2 CASSLAPRSNQPQHF
15 TRBJ1-2 - TRBV5-8 CASSPRDRGGYGYTF
16 TRBJ2-6 - TRBV2 CASVSGRGLGANVLTF
13 TRBJ1-6 - TRBV19 CASQGTDNSPLHF
15 TRBJ2-1 few TRBV5-1 CASSLQGGSLGEQFF
15 TRBJ2-2 - TRBV6-5 CASRDEGTGTGELFF
14 TRBJ1-4 - TRBV5-1 CASTPGQGSEKLFF
14 TRBJ1-6 few TRBV5-1 CASSLGAANSPLHF
14 TRBJ2-7 - TRBV4-2 CASSQLTDPYEQYF
11 TRBJ2-5 once TRBV3-1/TRBV3-2 CASSQASTQYF
14 TRBJ2-7 many TRBV7-3 CASSLDGSSYEQYF
16 TRBJ2-4 few TRBV5-1 CASSPLGFLAKNIQYF
15 TRBJ2-5 - TRBV7-2 CASSFTSGGGETQYF
16 TRBJ1-3 - TRBV7-2 CASSPGTGGTGNTIYF
16 TRBJ2-3 - TRBV5-4 CASSLGSGGTIGTQYF
13 TRBJ2-1 - TRBV11-3 CASSSGGGDEQFF
15 TRBJ2-1 - TRBV6-5 CASNRHRSGGNEQFF
13 TRBJ1-2 - TRBV28 CASRGQGRGGYTF
13 TRBJ1-1 - TRBV18 CASSGTGQGEAFF
13 TRBJ2-7 - TRBV2 CASCRDTNYEQYF
13 TRBJ1-2 - TRBV5-1 CASSLGLDYGYTF
16 TRBJ2-7 once TRBV28 CASSLTGTGISYEQYF
13 TRBJ2-7 - TRBV14 CASSQLGAYEQYF
13 TRBJ2-1 - TRBV12-3/TRBV12-4 CASSLYGGNEQFF
13 TRBJ2-5 - TRBV2 CAGGTGARETQYF
15 TRBJ2-4 once TRBV6-2/TRBV6-3 CASSYGGDRANIQYF
17 TRBJ2-2 - TRBV4-3 CASSPKPRGAQPGELFF
14 TRBJ2-2 - TRBV3-1/TRBV3-2 CASSQNRVTGELFF
17 TRBJ2-3 - TRBV7-9 CASSPPVYSNGTDTQYF
14 TRBJ2-5 - TRBV5-5 CASSLRGPQETQYF
18 TRBJ1-5 - TRBV19 CASSSRGQGLYSNQPQHF
18 TRBJ2-1 - TRBV4-2 CASSRSVTSGGPVNEQFF
15 TRBJ2-7 - TRBV7-3 CASSLQPTGVYEQYF
15 TRBJ2-3 - TRBV10-3 CAISDRLAPADTQYF
17 TRBJ1-5 - TRBV6-1 CASSETKTGLSYQPQHF
16 TRBJ1-1 many TRBV3-1/TRBV3-2 CASSQSTMEPNTEAFF
14 TRBJ1-5 - TRBV10-3 CAISLRGGNQPQHF
16 TRBJ2-1 - TRBV19 CASSIQGGRPYNEQFF
18 TRBJ2-6 - TRBV7-2 CASSPLWGQGNGANVLTF
17 TRBJ1-4 - TRBV7-9 CASSRNRPGTGTEKLFF
15 TRBJ1-5 few TRBV19 CASSMGTSSNQPQHF
13 TRBJ1-1 - TRBV20-1 CSASVTPDTEAFF
14 TRBJ2-5 few TRBV23-1 CASSQLRGRETQYF
15 TRBJ1-6 - TRBV3-1/TRBV3-2 CASSQGEGVNSPLHF
15 TRBJ1-2 - TRBV5-5 CASSLAGGDTYGYTF
13 TRBJ2-6 - TRBV30 CAWKGSGANVLTF
15 TRBJ2-3 - TRBV4-2 CASSQETGPGDTQYF